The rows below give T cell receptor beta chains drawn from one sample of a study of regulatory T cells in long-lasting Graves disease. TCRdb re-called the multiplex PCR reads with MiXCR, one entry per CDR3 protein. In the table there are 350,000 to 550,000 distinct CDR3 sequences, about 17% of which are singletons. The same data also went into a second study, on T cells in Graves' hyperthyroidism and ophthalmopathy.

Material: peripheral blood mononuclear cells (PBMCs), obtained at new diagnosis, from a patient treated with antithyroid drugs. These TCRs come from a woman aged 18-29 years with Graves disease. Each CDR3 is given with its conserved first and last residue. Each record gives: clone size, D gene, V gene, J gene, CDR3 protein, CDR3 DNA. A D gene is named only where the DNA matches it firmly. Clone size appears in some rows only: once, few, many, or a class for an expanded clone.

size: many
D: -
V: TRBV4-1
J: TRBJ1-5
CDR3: CASSQTVGNQPQHF
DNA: TGCGCCAGCAGCCAAACCGTGGGAAATCAGCCCCAGCATTTT

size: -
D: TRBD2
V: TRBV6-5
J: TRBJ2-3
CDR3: CASSYPAGGRDTQYF
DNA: TGTGCCAGCAGTTACCCAGCGGGAGGTCGGGATACGCAGTATTTT

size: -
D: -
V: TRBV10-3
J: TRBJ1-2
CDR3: CAISELTAANYGYTF
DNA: TGTGCCATCAGTGAGTTAACAGCCGCTAACTATGGCTACACCTTC

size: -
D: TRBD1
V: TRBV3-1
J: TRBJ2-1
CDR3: CASSAPGGQGLNEQFF
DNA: TGTGCCAGCAGCGCCCCGGGGGGACAGGGGTTGAATGAGCAGTTCTTC

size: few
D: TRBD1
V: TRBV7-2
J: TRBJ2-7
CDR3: CASSRGFTGTGAYEQYF
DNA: TGTGCCAGCAGCCGAGGTTTTACCGGGACAGGGGCCTACGAGCAGTACTTC

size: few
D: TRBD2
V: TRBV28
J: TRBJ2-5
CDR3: CASSLGLAGLRETQYF
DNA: TGTGCCAGCAGTCTTGGACTAGCGGGACTGAGAGAGACCCAGTACTTC

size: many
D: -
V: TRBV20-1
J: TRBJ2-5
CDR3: CSARGEQETQYF
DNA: TGCAGTGCTAGAGGGGAACAAGAGACCCAGTACTTC

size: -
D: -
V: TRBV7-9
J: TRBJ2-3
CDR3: CASTRVSGSTQYF
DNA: TGTGCCAGCACGAGAGTGTCGGGATCAACGCAGTATTTT

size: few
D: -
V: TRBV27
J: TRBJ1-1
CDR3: CASSKSRVSTEAFF
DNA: TGTGCCAGTAGCAAATCCAGGGTGAGCACTGAAGCTTTCTTT

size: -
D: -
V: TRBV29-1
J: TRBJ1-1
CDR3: CSVEVVGRLDTEAFF
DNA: TGCAGCGTTGAAGTGGTGGGCAGGTTGGATACTGAAGCTTTCTTT

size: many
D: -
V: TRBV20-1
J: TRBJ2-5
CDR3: CSARVTGQETQYF
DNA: TGCAGTGCTAGAGTGACAGGACAAGAGACCCAGTACTTC

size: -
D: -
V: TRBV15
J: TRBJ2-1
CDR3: CATSWWNEQFF
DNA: TGTGCCACCAGCTGGTGGAATGAGCAGTTCTTC

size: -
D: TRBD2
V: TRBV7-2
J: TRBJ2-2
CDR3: CASSEPSGRGNTGELFF
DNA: TGTGCCAGCAGCGAGCCCTCGGGGAGGGGGAACACCGGGGAGCTGTTTTTT

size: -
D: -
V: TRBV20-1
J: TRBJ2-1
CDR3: CSATPLSGARRGRDNEQFF
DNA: TGCAGTGCTACCCCCCTGTCGGGGGCGCGAAGGGGCAGAGACAATGAGCAGTTCTTC

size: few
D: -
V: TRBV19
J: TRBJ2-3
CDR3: CASSGGYTDTQYF
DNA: TGTGCCAGTTCCGGGGGTTACACAGATACGCAGTATTTT

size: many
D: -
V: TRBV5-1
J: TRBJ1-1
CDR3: CASSLFDSDTEAFF
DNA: TGCGCCAGCAGCTTGTTCGATAGCGACACTGAAGCTTTCTTT

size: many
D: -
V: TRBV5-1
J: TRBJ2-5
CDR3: CASSPTGETQYF
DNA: TGTGCCAGCAGCCCGACGGGAGAGACCCAGTACTTC

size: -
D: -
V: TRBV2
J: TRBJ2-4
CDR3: CASSERAGGAKNIQYF
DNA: TGTGCCAGCAGTGAACGTGCGGGCGGAGCCAAAAACATTCAGTACTTC

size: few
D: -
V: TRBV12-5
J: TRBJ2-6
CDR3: CASGPKIYSGPNVLTF
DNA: TGTGCTAGTGGTCCGAAGATCTACTCTGGGCCAAACGTCCTGACTTTC